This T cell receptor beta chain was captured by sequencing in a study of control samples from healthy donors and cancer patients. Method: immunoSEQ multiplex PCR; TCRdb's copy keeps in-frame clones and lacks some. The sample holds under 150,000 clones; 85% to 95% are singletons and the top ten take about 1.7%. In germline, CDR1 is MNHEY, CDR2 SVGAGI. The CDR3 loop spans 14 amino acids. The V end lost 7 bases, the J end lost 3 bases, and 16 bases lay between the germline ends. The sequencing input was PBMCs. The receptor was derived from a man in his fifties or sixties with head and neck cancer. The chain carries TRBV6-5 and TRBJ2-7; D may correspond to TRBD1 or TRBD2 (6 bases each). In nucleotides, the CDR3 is TGTGCCAGCAAATTGGTGGGGGGCATCTACGAGCAGTACTTC. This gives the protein CASKLVGGIYEQYF.